The 16 T cell receptor beta chains reported below all come from one sample, sequenced in a study of blood T cell repertoires in COVID-19. Profiling relied on immunoSEQ multiplex PCR, and the TCRdb table lists in-frame clones only, not all of them. The data hold approximately 70,000 clones, with about nine tenths observed a single time. Sequences were obtained from peripheral blood. These receptors all come from a human donor in a cohort sampled during active COVID-19.

The chain recombines TRBV5-1 with TRBJ2-2; possibly TRBD2 for D (5 bases). Per the germline V gene, CDR1 is SGHRS and CDR2 is YFSETQ. There are 16 residues in the CDR3. V was trimmed by 4 bases and J by 0 bases, leaving 13 bases between them. CDR3 bases: TGCGCCAGCAGCCCCGTCACTAGATCGAACACCGGGGAGCTGTTTTTT. Residues: CASSPVTRSNTGELFF. Variable domain in full (rest from reference TRBV5-1 and TRBJ2-2): KAGVTQTPRYLIKTRGQQVTLSCSPISGHRSVSWYQQTPGQGLQFLFEYFSETQRNKGNFPGRFSGRQFSNSRSEMNVSTLELGDSALYLCASSPVTRSNTGELFFGEGSRLTVL.

The V gene is TRBV28, the J gene TRBJ1-2; D may be TRBD1 (6 bases). The V end was cut by 5 bases, the J end by 4 bases, with 20 bases between. This CDR3 is 16 amino acids long. CDR1 and CDR2 from the germline V gene are MDHEN and SYDVKM. In DNA form, the CDR3 reads TGTGCCAGCAGTCGCCCCGACGGGGGAGGGGGCTATGGCTACACCTTC. Translated: CASSRPDGGGGYGYTF.

The chain couples TRBV10-2 to TRBJ2-5, with 7 bases aligning to TRBD1. This CDR3 region has 15 residues. Germline CDR1 and CDR2: WSHSY and SAAADI. Losses at the gene ends were 7 bases for V and 2 bases for J; bases not matched to a gene: 10. This chain's CDR3 is CASTGRGRTQETQYF. The CDR3 DNA follows: TGCGCCAGCACTGGAAGGGGGCGAACACAAGAGACCCAGTACTTC.

V is TRBV9 and J is TRBJ2-3, with 10 positions matching TRBD2. Trimming at V came to 3 bases and at J to 6 bases, leaving 13 bases not matched to a gene. The CDR3 has 17 residues. From germline, CDR1 is SGDLS and CDR2 YYNGEE. Here the CDR3 DNA reads TGTGCCAGCAGCGAGGCCGGTGGAGCGGGGGGGCCCGATACGCAGTATTTT. Translation: CASSEAGGAGGPDTQYF.

This clone was picked up a small number of times. V is TRBV7-6 and J is TRBJ1-1, with D possibly TRBD1 on 5 matching bases. In germline, CDR1 is SGHVS, CDR2 FNYEAQ. V was shortened by 6 bases and J by 2 bases, with 10 bases between the two germline ends. The CDR3 is made up of 13 amino acids. The CDR3 protein is CASSYTGNTEAFF. In DNA form, the CDR3 reads TGTGCCAGCAGTTACACAGGAAACACTGAAGCTTTCTTT.

The chain recombines TRBV9 with TRBJ2-1; maybe TRBD2 (5 bases). This CDR3 has 13 amino acids. V was clipped by 5 bases and J by 9 bases, with 15 bases between them. The germline V gene has CDR1 SGDLS and CDR2 YYNGEE. As DNA, the CDR3 is TGTGCCAGCAGTGTACTGCTAGCAGGTGAGCAGTTCTTC. Its protein product is CASSVLLAGEQFF.

This chain links TRBV24-1 with TRBJ2-5; TRBD2 might be the D (6 bases). V lost 3 bases and J lost 5, with 9 bases in between. CDR1 is KGHDR, CDR2 SFDVKD, per germline. The CDR3 has 13 amino acids. The CDR3, as DNA: TGTGCCACCAGTGATGGCAGCGGGGAGACCCAGTACTTC. It encodes CATSDGSGETQYF.

The chain is built from TRBV28 and TRBJ2-1; D is unresolved. The ends were cut back, 1 base at V and 5 bases at J, with 15 bases in the middle. CDR1 is MDHEN and CDR2 is SYDVKM in the germline V gene. This CDR3 spans 16 amino acids. CDR3 sequence: CASSLLGTTWHNEQFF. CDR3 DNA sequence: TGTGCCAGCAGTTTATTGGGTACGACTTGGCACAATGAGCAGTTCTTC.

The chain joins TRBV19 to TRBJ1-1, with D perhaps TRBD1 (5 bases). Trimming pared 4 bases from V and 1 base from J, leaving 7 bases between. The CDR3 runs to 13 residues. Germline V gene sequence: CDR1 LNHDA, CDR2 SQIVND (reference sequence). The CDR3 DNA reads TGTGCCAGTAGTAATACAGGGAACACTGAAGCTTTCTTT. Encoded protein: CASSNTGNTEAFF.

The genes are TRBV7-2 and TRBJ1-5, with a weak D call TRBD1 (5 bases). The CDR3 is made up of 15 amino acids. Germline CDR1 SGHTA, CDR2 FQGNSA. Trimming cost V 5 bases and J 4 bases, with 15 bases left between them. CDR3 nucleotide sequence: TGTGCCAGCAGCCCTAGCGGGGGTTGGAATCAGCCCCAGCATTTT. It specifies CASSPSGGWNQPQHF. Based on the CDR3 plus reference TRBV7-2 and TRBJ1-5, the full variable domain is GAGVSQSPSNKVTEKGKDVELRCDPISGHTALYWYRQSLGQGLEFLIYFQGNSAPDKSGLPSDRFSAERTGGSVSTLTIQRTQQEDSAVYLCASSPSGGWNQPQHFGDGTRLSIL.

The V call is TRBV7-8, the J call TRBJ1-2; 8 positions match TRBD1. This CDR3 comprises 15 residues. CDR1 and CDR2 from the germline V gene are SGHVS and FQNEAQ. The J segment lost 4 bases and the V segment lost 5 bases, leaving 9 bases of the junction unmatched. CDR3 sequence (DNA): TGTGCCAGCAGCATATTGGGACAGGACATCTATGGCTACACCTTC. This sequence encodes CASSILGQDIYGYTF.

This clone appeared a single time. The CDR3 nucleotides read TGTGCCAGCAGCTTCACAGGGAAAAGAGCGGGGAATCAGTTCTTC. This sequence encodes CASSFTGKRAGNQFF. The chain has TRBV5-6 and TRBJ2-1; possibly TRBD2 for D (7 bases). The length of the CDR3 is 15 residues. CDR1 is SGHDT and CDR2 is YYEEEE in the germline V gene. V was pared by 2 bases and J by 13 bases, with 22 bases between.

V usage is TRBV28 and J usage is TRBJ1-5, with D possibly matching TRBD1 (5 bases). V was trimmed by 6 bases and J by 5 bases, leaving 14 bases between them. CDR3 length: 14 amino acids. CDR1 is MDHEN, CDR2 SYDVKM, per germline. The CDR3 DNA reads TGTGCCAGCAGGGGGCGGGACGGTCATCAGCCCCAGCATTTT. The encoded protein is CASRGRDGHQPQHF.

This sequence joins TRBV4-3 and TRBJ2-5, with D possibly matching TRBD1 (5 bases). Deletions cut 1 base from V and 1 base from J, with 10 bases between. The CDR3 has 15 residues. Germline CDR1 reads LGHNA; CDR2 reads YSLEER. The CDR3: CASSQVQGAQETQYF. CDR3 coding DNA: TGCGCCAGCAGCCAAGTGCAAGGGGCCCAAGAGACCCAGTACTTC.

J is TRBJ2-1 and V is TRBV9; TRBD2 agrees at 7 bases. This CDR3 contains 14 residues. J lost 2 bases, V lost 3 bases, and 2 bases had no gene match. Germline V lookup: CDR1 SGDLS, CDR2 YYNGEE. The CDR3: CASSGGTTYNEQFF. CDR3 DNA sequence: TGTGCCAGCAGCGGCGGGACTACCTACAATGAGCAGTTCTTC. The full variable domain, completed using reference TRBV9 and TRBJ2-1, is DSGVTQTPKHLITATGQRVTLRCSPRSGDLSVYWYQQSLDQGLQFLIQYYNGEERAKGNILERFSAQQFPDLHSELNLSSLELGDSALYFCASSGGTTYNEQFFGPGTRLTVL.

The CDR3 region has the DNA TGTGCCAGCGAACGGCAGGGGACCTACGAGCAGTACTTC. Translated: CASERQGTYEQYF. The genes are TRBV6-5 and TRBJ2-7, with D maybe TRBD1 (6 bases). The CDR3 is made up of 13 amino acids. Between the trimmed V and J ends, which lost 8 bases and 2 bases, there was a span of 13 bases. Germline V gene sequence: CDR1 MNHEY, CDR2 SVGAGI.